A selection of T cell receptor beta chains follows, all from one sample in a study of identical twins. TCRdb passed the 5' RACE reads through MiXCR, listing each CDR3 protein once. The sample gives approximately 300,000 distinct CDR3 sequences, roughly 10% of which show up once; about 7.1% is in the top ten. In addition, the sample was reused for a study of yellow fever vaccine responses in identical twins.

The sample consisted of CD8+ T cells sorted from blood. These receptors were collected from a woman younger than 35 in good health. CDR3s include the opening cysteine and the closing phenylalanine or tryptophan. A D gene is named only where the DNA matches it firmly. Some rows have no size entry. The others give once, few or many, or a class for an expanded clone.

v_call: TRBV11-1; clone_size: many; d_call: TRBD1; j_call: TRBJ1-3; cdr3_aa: CASQIEAGTGEPRNTIYF; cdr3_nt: TGTGCCAGCCAAATTGAGGCCGGGACAGGGGAACCTCGAAACACCATATATTTT
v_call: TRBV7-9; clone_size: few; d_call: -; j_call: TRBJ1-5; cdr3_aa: CASSLEPDQPQHF; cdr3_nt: TGTGCCAGCAGCTTAGAACCCGACCAGCCCCAGCATTTT
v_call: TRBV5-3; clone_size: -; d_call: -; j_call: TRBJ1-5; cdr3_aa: CASSLLGGQALNQPQHF; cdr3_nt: TGTGCCAGCAGCCTACTGGGGGGGCAGGCCCTTAATCAGCCCCAGCATTTT
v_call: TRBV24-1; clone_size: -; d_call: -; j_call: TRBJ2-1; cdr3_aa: CATRPGAGVTNEQFF; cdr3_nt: TGTGCCACCCGTCCGGGGGCGGGAGTGACAAATGAGCAGTTCTTC
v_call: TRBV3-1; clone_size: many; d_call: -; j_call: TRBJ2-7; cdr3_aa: CASSQEWGEWTAYEQYF; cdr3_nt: TGTGCCAGCAGCCAAGAGTGGGGGGAATGGACAGCCTACGAGCAGTACTTC
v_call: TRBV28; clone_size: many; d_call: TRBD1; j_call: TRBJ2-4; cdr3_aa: CASSPRGRGYF; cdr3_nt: TGTGCCAGCAGTCCCAGGGGGAGAGGGTACTTC
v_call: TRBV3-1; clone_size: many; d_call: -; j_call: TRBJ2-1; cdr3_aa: CASSQPGLYNEQFF; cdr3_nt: TGTGCCAGCAGCCAACCGGGACTGTACAATGAGCAGTTCTTC
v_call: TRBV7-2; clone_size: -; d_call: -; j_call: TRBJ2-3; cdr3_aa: CASSLVVNTDTQYF; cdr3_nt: TGTGCCAGCAGCTTAGTGGTGAACACAGATACGCAGTATTTT
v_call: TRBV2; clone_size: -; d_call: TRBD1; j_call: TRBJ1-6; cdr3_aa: CASSVNRDRGPYNSPLHF; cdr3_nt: TGTGCCAGCAGTGTCAACCGGGACAGGGGACCCTATAATTCACCCCTCCACTTT
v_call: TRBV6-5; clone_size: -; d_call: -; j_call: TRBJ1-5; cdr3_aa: CASSYSYRGNQPQHF; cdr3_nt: TGTGCCAGCAGTTACTCGTACAGGGGCAATCAGCCCCAGCATTTT
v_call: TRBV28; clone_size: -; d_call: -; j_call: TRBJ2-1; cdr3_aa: CASSLGGRASEFF; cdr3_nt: TGTGCCAGCAGTTTAGGGGGTAGGGCATCCGAGTTCTTC
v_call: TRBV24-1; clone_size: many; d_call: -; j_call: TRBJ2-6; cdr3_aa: CATRGGDGSGANVLTF; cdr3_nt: TGTGCCACCAGAGGGGGAGACGGCTCTGGGGCCAACGTCCTGACTTTC
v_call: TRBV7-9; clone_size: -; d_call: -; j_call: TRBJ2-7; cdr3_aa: CASSLPTGSHLYEQYF; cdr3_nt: TGTGCCAGCAGCTTGCCTACAGGGTCCCACCTCTATGAGCAGTACTTC
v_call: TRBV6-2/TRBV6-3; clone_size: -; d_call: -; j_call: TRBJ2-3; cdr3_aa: CASGPPKYF; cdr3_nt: TGTGCCAGCGGACCGCCCAAATATTTT
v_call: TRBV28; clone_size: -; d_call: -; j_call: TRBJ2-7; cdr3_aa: CASSYDRNEQYF; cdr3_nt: TGTGCCAGCAGCTATGACAGGAACGAGCAGTACTTC
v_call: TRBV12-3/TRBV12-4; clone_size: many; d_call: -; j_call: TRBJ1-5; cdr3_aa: CASSPLGRQPQHF; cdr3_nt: TGTGCCAGCAGCCCTCTAGGGAGGCAGCCCCAGCATTTT
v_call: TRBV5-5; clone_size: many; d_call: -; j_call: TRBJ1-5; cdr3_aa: CASSLVHNQPQHF; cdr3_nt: TGTGCCAGCAGCTTGGTCCACAATCAGCCCCAGCATTTT